The rows below give T cell receptor beta chains drawn from one sample of a study of regulatory T cells in long-lasting Graves disease. TCRdb used MiXCR to reprocess the multiplex PCR reads, holding one entry per CDR3 protein. This sample carries hundreds of thousands of distinct CDR3 sequences, roughly 12% of them seen once, and the ten largest clones take roughly 10%. This same sample was also taken into another study, of T cells in Graves' hyperthyroidism and ophthalmopathy.

Source: peripheral blood mononuclear cells (PBMCs), taken at new diagnosis, from a patient treated with antithyroid drugs. All receptors come from a man aged 25-45 years with Graves disease. The CDR3 runs from the conserved cysteine through the conserved F or W. The D gene is left open where the match is weak. The size entry is marked missing in some rows and otherwise reads once, few, many or a size class.

V	size	D	J	DNA	CDR3
TRBV12-3/TRBV12-4	many	TRBD1	TRBJ2-3	TGTGCCAGCAGTCCCGTGGGACAGGGGTTGTTAGATACGCAGTATTTT	CASSPVGQGLLDTQYF
TRBV20-1	few	-	TRBJ1-6	TGCAGTGCTAGCACAATCGGGGGGGAATCACCCCTCCACTTT	CSASTIGGESPLHF
TRBV5-1	many	TRBD2	TRBJ2-3	TGCGCCAGCAGCCACTCGGTACATAGCGGGGCCAGCACAGATACGCAGTATTTT	CASSHSVHSGASTDTQYF
TRBV7-2	many	-	TRBJ2-6	TGTGCCAGCAGCCCTGCCTATGGGGCCAACGTCCTGACTTTC	CASSPAYGANVLTF
TRBV2	many	TRBD1	TRBJ1-2	TGTGCCAGCCGGGACAGGGGGCCCCTTACTAACTATGGCTACACCTTC	CASRDRGPLTNYGYTF
TRBV7-3	many	-	TRBJ2-2	TGTGCCAGCAGCTTAAAGCAGGGACGAACCGGGGAGCTGTTTTTT	CASSLKQGRTGELFF
TRBV10-3	many	-	TRBJ2-1	TGTGCCATCAGTGAGTCGGACGGAGTGAATGAGCAGTTCTTC	CAISESDGVNEQFF
TRBV20-1	few	-	TRBJ1-1	TGCAGTGGTATGGTGGGCGCTGAAGCTTTCTTT	CSGMVGAEAFF
TRBV20-1	-	-	TRBJ1-2	TGCAGTGCTGGCGGGACCCCGGACTATGGCTACACCTTC	CSAGGTPDYGYTF
TRBV20-1	many	-	TRBJ2-2	TGCAGTGCTAGAGAAGTCGGGTCCGGGGAGCTGTTTTTT	CSAREVGSGELFF
TRBV11-2	many	-	TRBJ2-3	TGTGCCAGCAGCTTAGCGAGCGGAACTATCACAGATACGCAGTATTTT	CASSLASGTITDTQYF
TRBV27	-	TRBD1	TRBJ1-5	TGTGCCAGCAGTAGGGCCAGGGGGCAAATGAACAATCAGCCCCAGCATTTT	CASSRARGQMNNQPQHF